The subject of this entry is one T cell receptor beta chain. This entry belongs to a study of CD8 T cells in Susac syndrome. The ends were cut back, 5 bases at V and 0 bases at J, with 17 bases in the middle. CDR1 and CDR2 from the germline V gene are PRHDT and FYEKMQ (reference sequence). The CDR3 consists of 18 residues. Reverse transcription of about 0.45 to 1 ug RNA was performed with random hexamers. TCR beta CDR3 was amplified by immunoSEQ covering 54 Vbeta and 13 Jbeta. TCRdb reanalysed the immunoSEQ multiplex PCR reads using MiXCR and keeps one entry per CDR3 protein. The data show 250,000 or so distinct CDR3 sequences, 93% seen once. CD8+ and CD4+ T cells from blood underwent TCR beta sequencing. The study used treatment-naive patients who had stable or active relapsing-remitting disease as multiple sclerosis controls. Negative isolation was used for CD8+ and CD4+ T cells, and FACS enrichment was applied to TEMRA cells.

This TCR derives from a human donor with multiple sclerosis. What was sequenced was CD4+ T cells from PBMCs. J is TRBJ2-6 and V is TRBV13, with D tentatively TRBD2 (6 bases). The CDR3 nucleotides are TGTGCCAGCAGCCCGACGCGGGGTTTATCCTCTGGGGCCAACGTCCTGACTTTC. Translated: CASSPTRGLSSGANVLTF.